Each of the 14 T cell receptor beta chains below was sequenced from the same sample in a study of blood T cell repertoires in COVID-19. Profiling relied on immunoSEQ multiplex PCR, and the TCRdb table lists in-frame clones only, not all of them. This sample has tens of thousands of clones; 65% to 90% occur once, and the top ten carry less than 15%. Sequenced material: peripheral blood. The receptor source for this set is a man between 65 and 79 years old with acute or convalescent COVID-19.

The chain joins TRBV6-4 to TRBJ1-2; the match to TRBD1 covers 7 bases. There are 13 residues in the CDR3. The trim removed 4 bases at V and 8 bases at J, leaving 7 bases unmatched. Germline V CDR1 and CDR2: MRHNA, SNTAGT. CDR3 amino acids: CASSARTGEGYTF. The DNA of the CDR3 is TGTGCCAGCAGTGCCCGGACAGGAGAGGGCTACACCTTC.

V is TRBV7-2 and J is TRBJ2-7, with 10 positions matching TRBD1. The CDR3 length is 15 residues. From germline, CDR1 is SGHTA and CDR2 FQGNSA. V dropped 7 bases and J dropped 7; count of bases not matched to a gene: 13. The CDR3 DNA is TGTGCCAGCACCGTAAGCAGGGACAGGGGTGGGGAGCAGTACTTC. It specifies CASTVSRDRGGEQYF.

The rearrangement uses TRBV29-1 and TRBJ2-1; 13 nucleotides agree with TRBD2. Per germline, CDR1 SQVTM and CDR2 ANQGSEA. Trimming removed 5 bases from V and 8 bases from J; junction bases left unmatched: 6. The CDR3 runs 14 residues. The CDR3 DNA follows: TGCAGCGTTATACTAGCGGGAGGGCGGGATGAGCAGTTCTTC. Translation: CSVILAGGRDEQFF.

CDR3 residues: CASSVSGGADNSPLHF. The CDR3, as DNA: TGTGCCAGCAGCGTATCTGGGGGGGCGGATAATTCACCCCTCCACTTT. The V and J genes are TRBV9 and TRBJ1-6; TRBD1 is a possible D gene (6 bases). The germline V and J ends were trimmed by 1 base and 5 bases, with 13 bases remaining between them. CDR1 SGDLS and CDR2 YYNGEE come from the germline V gene. This CDR3 region has 16 residues. Full variable domain (outside the CDR3, taken from reference TRBV9 and TRBJ1-6): DSGVTQTPKHLITATGQRVTLRCSPRSGDLSVYWYQQSLDQGLQFLIQYYNGEERAKGNILERFSAQQFPDLHSELNLSSLELGDSALYFCASSVSGGADNSPLHFGNGTRLTVT.

V and J are TRBV5-5 and TRBJ2-3, with a tentative D call TRBD2 (6 bases). The CDR3 is 15 amino acids. Per germline, CDR1 SGHKS and CDR2 YYEKEE (reference sequence). V was cut by 0 bases and J by 2 bases, with 10 bases left in between. The CDR3 DNA is TGTGCCAGCAGCTTGGTGGCTAGCGACACAGATACGCAGTATTTT. It yields the protein CASSLVASDTDTQYF.

This chain links TRBV5-1 with TRBJ2-5; 11 bases match TRBD2. Germline loops: CDR1 SGHRS, CDR2 YFSETQ. V was clipped by 5 bases and J by 2 bases; unmatched bases: 8. This CDR3 contains 16 residues. CDR3: CASRQGTSGLQETQYF. The CDR3, as DNA: TGCGCCAGCAGGCAGGGGACTAGCGGATTACAAGAGACCCAGTACTTC.

The rearrangement uses TRBV7-2 and TRBJ2-3; the match to TRBD2 covers 10 bases. Looked up from germline, CDR1 is SGHTA and CDR2 is FQGNSA. The CDR3 totals 16 residues. V was clipped by 1 base and J by 6 bases; unmatched bases: 7. CDR3 bases: TGTGCCAGCAGCTTAGTAGGGCCTAGCGGGGGTGATACGCAGTATTTT. This sequence encodes CASSLVGPSGGDTQYF.

This chain connects TRBV9 to TRBJ1-1; D is uncertain. Trimming left V 0 bases short and J 3 bases short, with 9 bases between. Germline assignment: CDR1 SGDLS and CDR2 YYNGEE. The CDR3 spans 14 residues. The CDR3 bases are TGTGCCAGCAGCGTAGCTACGCAGGACACTGAAGCTTTCTTT. Its translation: CASSVATQDTEAFF.

The chain links TRBV5-1 to TRBJ2-3; TRBD2 aligns across 10 bases. From germline, CDR1 is SGHRS and CDR2 YFSETQ. The CDR3 is 15 residues long. V lost 4 bases, J lost 4 bases, and 6 bases stayed unmatched. The CDR3 bases are TGCGCCAGCAGCCCACTAGCGGGGTCGGCAGATACGCAGTATTTT. Translation: CASSPLAGSADTQYF.

This clone was found once. This sequence joins TRBV7-3 and TRBJ2-2; 7 positions agree with TRBD1. CDR3 size: 17 residues. The V gene's germline CDR1 is SGHTA and CDR2 FQGTGA. J lost 5 bases, V lost 3 bases, and 12 bases had no gene match. The CDR3 here is CASSFYPSGQRTGELFF. The CDR3 DNA reads TGTGCCAGCAGCTTTTATCCATCGGGACAGAGGACCGGGGAGCTGTTTTTT. The entire variable domain, with the rest obtained from reference TRBV7-3 and TRBJ2-2, is as follows: GAGVSQTPSNKVTEKGKYVELRCDPISGHTALYWYRQSLGQGPEFLIYFQGTGAADDSGLPNDRFFAVRPEGSVSTLKIQRTERGDSAVYLCASSFYPSGQRTGELFFGEGSRLTVL.

The chain links TRBV4-3 to TRBJ1-2; D is uncertain. The V and J ends lost 1 base and 3 bases respectively, with 9 bases between them. CDR1 and CDR2 (germline): LGHNA, YSLEER. The CDR3 has 14 amino acids. This CDR3 is CASSQVKEYYGYTF. DNA for the CDR3: TGCGCCAGCAGCCAAGTAAAGGAGTACTATGGCTACACCTTC.

The chain joins TRBV6-5 to TRBJ2-5; D not certain. The CDR3 runs 15 residues. V dropped 2 bases and J dropped 3 bases, with 13 bases sitting between them. The germline gives CDR1 MNHEY, CDR2 SVGAGI. DNA of the CDR3: TGTGCCAGCAGTTACGGCGGCGGTTCCAAAGAGACCCAGTACTTC. Translation: CASSYGGGSKETQYF.

The V call is TRBV7-2, the J call TRBJ2-5; D possibly corresponds to TRBD2 (7 bases). The CDR3 runs to 15 residues. Germline loops: CDR1 SGHTA, CDR2 FQGNSA. V dropped 2 bases and J dropped 4 bases, with 14 bases sitting between them. CDR3 nucleotide sequence: TGTGCCAGCAGCTTAAGCGGGAACAGGGCAGAGACCCAGTACTTC. Encoded protein: CASSLSGNRAETQYF.

The chain has TRBV6-5 and TRBJ2-1; TRBD1 matches 7 bases. The junction had 1 base not matched to a gene; V was cut back by 6 bases and J by 2 bases. This CDR3 spans 13 amino acids. The germline CDR1 and CDR2 sequences are MNHEY and SVGAGI. The CDR3 region has the DNA TGTGCCAGCAGGGACAGGACCTACAATGAGCAGTTCTTC. This encodes CASRDRTYNEQFF.